The 25 T cell receptor beta chains below were found in one sample sequenced in a study of T cell responses to AZD1222 COVID-19 vaccine. Using immunoSEQ multiplex PCR, the repertoire was profiled, and TCRdb retains in-frame clones only, with some absent. The sample gives roughly 200,000 clones, approximately 86% of which show up once; more than 7% is in the top ten. The sequencing here drew on peripheral blood, taken on day 0 of AZD1222 vaccination. Receptor source: an adult in good health.

This clone was recorded only once. This chain joins TRBV6-2 or TRBV6-3 and TRBJ2-7; D unresolved. Germline CDR1 MNHEY, CDR2 SVGEGT. V was trimmed by 0 bases and J by 4 bases, leaving 10 bases between them. There are 14 residues in the CDR3. The CDR3 region has the DNA TGTGCCAGCAGTTACTCGTGGGGTGGGTACGAGCAGTACTTC. It yields the protein CASSYSWGGYEQYF.

The chain combines TRBV6-5 with TRBJ1-2, with TRBD1 matching over 7 bases. V lost 8 bases to trimming and J lost 8 bases; unmatched junction nucleotides: 8. Germline V gives CDR1 MNHEY, CDR2 SVGAGI. The CDR3 totals 12 residues. This CDR3 is CASFRGIEGYTF. The CDR3 region has the DNA TGTGCCAGCTTCAGGGGGATTGAAGGCTACACCTTC.

V usage is TRBV19 and J usage is TRBJ2-7, with D tentatively TRBD2 (5 bases). Trimming stripped 5 bases from V and 3 bases from J, with 14 bases between. Germline assignment: CDR1 LNHDA and CDR2 SQIVND (reference sequence). The CDR3 contains 14 residues. DNA of the CDR3: TGTGCCAGTAGTCCCGGGGTCTCGCACTACGAGCAGTACTTC. Protein: CASSPGVSHYEQYF. Drawing the rest from reference TRBV19 and TRBJ2-7, the complete variable domain is DGGITQSPKYLFRKEGQNVTLSCEQNLNHDAMYWYRQDPGQGLRLIYYSQIVNDFQKGDIAEGYSVSREKKESFPLTVTSAQKNPTAFYLCASSPGVSHYEQYFGPGTRLTVT.

This clone was counted once. The genes are TRBV11-2 and TRBJ2-1; 8 bases are shared with TRBD2. From germline, CDR1 is SGHAT and CDR2 FQNNGV. V was clipped by 0 bases and J by 2 bases; unmatched bases: 3. There are 16 residues in the CDR3. CDR3 residues: CASSLESGGTYNEQFF. CDR3 DNA sequence: TGTGCCAGCAGCTTAGAAAGCGGGGGAACCTACAATGAGCAGTTCTTC.

The chain employs TRBV7-3 and TRBJ2-1, with 7 bases lining up with TRBD2. Germline assignment: CDR1 SGHTA and CDR2 FQGTGA. The CDR3 extends over 14 amino acids. The V and J ends lost 5 bases and 7 bases, in that order; junction bases with no gene match: 8. CDR3 in DNA: TGTGCCAGCAGCGCGTCGGGGGGTTTGAATGAGCAGTTCTTC. This codes for CASSASGGLNEQFF. Full variable domain (rest looked up from reference TRBV7-3 and TRBJ2-1): GAGVSQTPSNKVTEKGKYVELRCDPISGHTALYWYRQSLGQGPEFLIYFQGTGAADDSGLPNDRFFAVRPEGSVSTLKIQRTERGDSAVYLCASSASGGLNEQFFGPGTRLTVL.

This chain uses TRBV27 with TRBJ2-2; possibly TRBD1 for D (6 bases). The CDR3 extends over 13 amino acids. V lost 6 bases to trimming and J lost 4 bases, with 9 bases between them. Germline V gene lookup returns CDR1 MNHEY and CDR2 SMNVEV (reference sequence). The CDR3: CASRQGSTGELFF. CDR3 DNA sequence: TGTGCCAGCAGACAGGGTTCCACCGGGGAGCTGTTTTTT.

The chain links TRBV19 to TRBJ2-2, with 14 bases that match TRBD2. Germline values: CDR1 LNHDA, CDR2 SQIVND (reference sequence). J was trimmed by 6 bases and V by 5 bases; bases with no gene match: 5. The CDR3 loop spans 16 amino acids. The CDR3 here is CASSETSGGAAGELFF. In DNA form, the CDR3 reads TGTGCCAGTAGTGAGACTAGCGGGGGGGCTGCCGGGGAGCTGTTTTTT.

V is TRBV4-2 and J is TRBJ1-6, with TRBD1 matching over 9 bases. The ends lost 7 bases at V and 0 bases at J; junction bases unmatched: 7. Germline-derived CDR1 and CDR2 are LGHNA and YNFKEQ. The CDR3 spans 17 residues. As DNA, the CDR3 is TGTGCCAGCACCCCGGGACAGGGAGTCTCCTATAATTCACCCCTCCACTTT. Protein product: CASTPGQGVSYNSPLHF.

The CDR3 here is CASSQEEGSYEQYF. CDR3 DNA sequence: TGCGCCAGCAGCCAAGAGGAGGGCTCCTACGAGCAGTACTTC. The chain couples TRBV4-3 to TRBJ2-7; D is possibly TRBD2 (6 bases). Trimming took off 0 bases at V and 0 bases at J, with 6 bases between the two ends. The CDR3 totals 14 residues. CDR1 is LGHNA and CDR2 is YSLEER in the germline V gene.

V usage is TRBV18 and J usage is TRBJ1-1, with D possibly TRBD1 on 5 matching bases. This CDR3 comprises 15 residues. Trimming shortened V by 10 bases and J by 1 base, and 19 bases separated the two germline ends. CDR1 and CDR2 (germline): KGHSH, LQKENI. In DNA, the CDR3 is TGTGCCAACCCCCCTCAGGGTCCAGAGAACACTGAAGCTTTCTTT. Its translation: CANPPQGPENTEAFF. The whole variable domain, remainder taken from reference TRBV18 and TRBJ1-1, is NAGVMQNPRHLVRRRGQEARLRCSPMKGHSHVYWYRQLPEEGLKFMVYLQKENIIDESGMPKERFSAEFPKEGPSILRIQQVVRGDSAAYFCANPPQGPENTEAFFGQGTRLTVV.

This clone was recorded once. The chain employs TRBV19 and TRBJ1-5; no firm D call. The germline V gene encodes CDR1 LNHDA and CDR2 SQIVND (reference sequence). V lost 7 bases to trimming and J lost 0 bases, with 10 bases between them. The CDR3 extends over 14 amino acids. The chain's CDR3 is CASKGDFSNQPQHF. In nucleotides, the CDR3 is TGTGCCAGTAAAGGAGACTTTAGCAATCAGCCCCAGCATTTT.

The CDR3: CASSLRGGEDEQYF. Here the CDR3 DNA reads TGTGCCAGCAGCCTCAGGGGCGGGGAGGACGAGCAGTACTTC. The chain couples TRBV5-4 to TRBJ2-7, with D possibly being TRBD1 or TRBD2 (6 bases each). Trimming left V 4 bases short and J 5 bases short, with 16 bases between. The germline V gene encodes CDR1 SGHNT and CDR2 YYREEE (reference sequence). The CDR3 runs to 14 residues. The full variable domain, with the rest looked up from reference TRBV5-4 and TRBJ2-7, is ETGVTQSPTHLIKTRGQQVTLRCSSQSGHNTVSWYQQALGQGPQFIFQYYREEENGRGNFPPRFSGLQFPNYSSELNVNALELDDSALYLCASSLRGGEDEQYFGPGTRLTVT.

This chain joins TRBV19 and TRBJ1-5; D uncertain. V lost 10 bases, J lost 3 bases, and 10 bases lay in between. The germline V gene encodes CDR1 LNHDA and CDR2 SQIVND (reference sequence). This CDR3 spans 12 amino acids. CDR3: CATRSYNQPQHF. The DNA of the CDR3 is TGTGCCACCCGCAGCTACAATCAGCCCCAGCATTTT.

The genes are TRBV7-9 and TRBJ1-2; 7 bases match TRBD1. The V and J ends lost 6 bases and 5 bases, in that order; junction bases with no gene match: 9. The CDR3 is made up of 14 amino acids. Germline CDR1 and CDR2: SEHNR and FQNEAQ (reference sequence). DNA of the CDR3: TGTGCCAGCAGAACAGGGGAAGCACGGTATGGCTACACCTTC. Its protein is CASRTGEARYGYTF.

The CDR3 sequence: CASSRQRGRYEQYF. The CDR3 coding sequence is TGTGCCAGCAGCAGACAAAGGGGGCGCTACGAGCAGTACTTC. This chain uses TRBV27 with TRBJ2-7, with 7 nucleotides matching TRBD1. V dropped 6 bases and J dropped 3; count of bases not matched to a gene: 8. CDR1 and CDR2 from the germline V gene are MNHEY and SMNVEV (reference sequence). This CDR3 has 14 amino acids.

This clone showed up just a few times. The J gene is TRBJ1-2, the V gene TRBV28, with D hard to call. CDR1 and CDR2 from the germline V gene are MDHEN and SYDVKM. The CDR3 is made up of 12 amino acids. V was trimmed by 7 bases and J by 2 bases, leaving 8 bases between them. CDR3 in amino acids: CASTDHNYGYTF. The CDR3 DNA follows: TGTGCCAGCACCGACCACAACTATGGCTACACCTTC.

This chain uses TRBV30 with TRBJ1-1, with D unresolved. Looked up from germline, CDR1 is GTSNPN and CDR2 is SVGIG (reference sequence). This CDR3 is 13 amino acids long. The V end was cut by 1 base, the J end by 6 bases, with 12 bases between. In DNA form, the CDR3 reads TGTGCCTGGAGTGGCCGGGTTTGGGCTGAAGCTTTCTTT. Amino acids: CAWSGRVWAEAFF.

The rearrangement links TRBV18 to TRBJ1-4; D may be TRBD1 (6 bases). Germline V gene data show CDR1 as KGHSH and CDR2 as LQKENI. The CDR3 runs to 14 residues. Trimming stripped 7 bases from V and 3 bases from J, with 12 bases between. DNA for the CDR3: TGTGCCAGCTGCGGGGCAGGGGCTAATGAAAAACTGTTTTTT. This encodes CASCGAGANEKLFF.

The chain links TRBV5-1 to TRBJ1-1, with TRBD1 as a possible D gene (5 bases). Trimming left V 4 bases short and J 4 bases short, with 11 bases between. Germline assignment: CDR1 SGHRS and CDR2 YFSETQ. CDR3 length: 13 amino acids. CDR3 nucleotides: TGCGCCAGCAGCCTACTGGGGGGCACTGAAGCTTTCTTT. The encoded protein is CASSLLGGTEAFF.

This chain uses TRBV6-5 with TRBJ1-1, with 11 bases fitting TRBD1. Germline V CDR1 and CDR2: MNHEY, SVGAGI. There are 14 residues in the CDR3. The ends lost 6 bases at V and 5 bases at J; junction bases unmatched: 5. CDR3 amino acids: CASRSRDRGTEAFF. CDR3 DNA sequence: TGTGCCAGCAGATCCCGGGACAGGGGGACTGAAGCTTTCTTT.

V gene TRBV5-1 combines with J gene TRBJ2-5; D call uncertain. Germline CDR1 is SGHRS and CDR2 is YFSETQ. Deletions cut 0 bases from V and 1 base from J, with 10 bases between. There are 15 residues in the CDR3. The CDR3 protein is CASSLVPGSQETQYF. The CDR3 DNA is TGCGCCAGCAGCTTGGTACCAGGATCCCAAGAGACCCAGTACTTC. Together with reference TRBV5-1 and TRBJ2-5, the CDR3 gives the full variable domain: KAGVTQTPRYLIKTRGQQVTLSCSPISGHRSVSWYQQTPGQGLQFLFEYFSETQRNKGNFPGRFSGRQFSNSRSEMNVSTLELGDSALYLCASSLVPGSQETQYFGPGTRLLVL.

This chain uses TRBV6-5 with TRBJ2-3; TRBD2 is a possible D gene (7 bases). CDR1 is MNHEY, CDR2 SVGAGI, per germline. The CDR3 consists of 15 residues. V shed 7 bases and J shed 1 base, with 15 bases lying between them. The CDR3, as DNA: TGTGCCAGCAACGTGGGGGGGCCCGGCACAGATACGCAGTATTTT. Residues: CASNVGGPGTDTQYF.

This clone was counted only a few times. The chain has TRBV7-3 and TRBJ2-2; 8 positions match TRBD1. With 5 bases clipped from V and 5 bases from J, the junction kept 7 bases outside the gene matches. This CDR3 comprises 15 residues. Germline V lookup: CDR1 SGHTA, CDR2 FQGTGA. The CDR3 bases are TGTGCCAGCAGCCAGGGGGCAGGAATGACCGGGGAGCTGTTTTTT. Protein product: CASSQGAGMTGELFF.

The chain has TRBV20-1 and TRBJ2-5; D is unresolved. V lost 7 bases, J lost 5 bases, and 11 bases lay in between. This CDR3 spans 11 amino acids. CDR1 is DFQATT and CDR2 is SNEGSKA in the germline V gene (reference sequence). CDR3 nucleotides: TGCAGTGTTACGCGACGGGAGACCCAGTACTTC. Protein product: CSVTRRETQYF.

This rearrangement joins TRBV28 to TRBJ1-3; D remains ambiguous. The CDR3 length is 13 residues. V lost 6 bases, J lost 0 bases, and 6 bases lay in between. Germline CDR1 is MDHEN and CDR2 is SYDVKM. CDR3 in amino acids: CASSSFSGNTIYF. The CDR3 DNA reads as TGTGCCAGCAGCTCCTTCTCTGGAAACACCATATATTTT.